The rows below give T cell receptor beta chains drawn from one sample of a study of memory CD4+ T cells and cytomegalovirus serostatus. The assay was immunoSEQ multiplex PCR, and TCRdb's table has in-frame clones only and misses some. The table shows over 25,000 clones, with 76% occurring only once. Specimen: memory CD4+ T cells from blood. All receptors come from an adult in good health and CMV-seronegative. Both conserved end residues are part of each CDR3. A D gene is named only where the DNA matches it firmly. Size tells how often a clone was seen (once, few, many) or the class of an expanded clone, and some rows leave it out.

NA	TRBV25-1	TRBJ1-6	NA	CASSEAGVGSPLHF	TGTGCCAGCAGTGAAGCGGGTGTAGGGTCACCCCTCCACTTT
TRBD2	TRBV11-2	TRBJ2-5	NA	CASSLTSERETQYF	TGTGCCAGCAGTCTCACTAGCGAACGAGAGACCCAGTACTTC
NA	TRBV6-4	TRBJ1-1	few	CASSRTLSTEAFF	TGTGCCAGCAGCAGGACACTGTCCACTGAAGCTTTCTTT
NA	TRBV7-9	TRBJ1-5	few	CASSLGAGGPNQPQHF	TGTGCCAGCAGCTTAGGGGCGGGGGGGCCCAATCAGCCCCAGCATTTT
TRBD2	TRBV30	TRBJ2-7	few	CAWSASERGAQYF	TGTGCCTGGAGTGCAAGTGAGCGGGGGGCTCAGTACTTC
NA	TRBV7-2	TRBJ2-5	NA	CASSLEGGRQTQYF	TGTGCCAGCAGCTTAGAGGGGGGGAGGCAGACCCAGTACTTC
NA	TRBV6-5	TRBJ2-3	NA	CASRLRPGSTDTQYF	TGTGCCAGCAGACTTCGACCCGGCAGCACAGATACGCAGTATTTT
NA	TRBV7-2	TRBJ1-4	few	CASSLMGDGKLFF	TGTGCCAGCAGCTTAATGGGGGATGGAAAACTGTTTTTT
NA	TRBV27	TRBJ1-1	NA	CASSLSMNTEAFF	TGTGCCAGCAGTTTATCTATGAACACTGAAGCTTTCTTT
NA	TRBV28	TRBJ1-2	NA	CASSSGGNYGYTF	TGTGCCAGCAGTTCGGGGGGGAACTATGGCTACACCTTC
NA	TRBV11-2	TRBJ1-2	NA	CASRRPIRGYGYTF	TGTGCCAGCAGACGACCGATCCGGGGGTACGGCTACACCTTC
NA	TRBV7-6	TRBJ1-3	NA	CASSLARGIASGNTIYF	TGTGCCAGCAGCTTAGCTCGGGGTATAGCTTCAGGAAACACCATATATTTT
NA	TRBV7-2	TRBJ2-3	NA	CASSLGGGWGTDTQYF	TGTGCCAGCAGCTTAGGGGGGGGCTGGGGCACAGATACGCAGTATTTT
TRBD1	TRBV6-4	TRBJ2-3	once	CASSGQGVDTQYF	TGTGCCAGCTCGGGACAGGGGGTGGATACGCAGTATTTT
TRBD1	TRBV7-6	TRBJ2-3	NA	CASSPRTGDSTDTQYF	TGTGCCAGCAGCCCTAGGACAGGGGACAGCACAGATACGCAGTATTTT
TRBD1	TRBV7-6	TRBJ2-5	NA	CASSLQPTGKETQYF	TGTGCCAGCAGCTTACAGCCGACAGGGAAAGAGACCCAGTACTTC
NA	TRBV18	TRBJ2-2	NA	CASSPMLGHANTGELFF	TGTGCCAGCTCCCCTATGCTCGGACACGCGAACACCGGGGAGCTGTTTTTT
TRBD2	TRBV7-2	TRBJ2-2	once	CASSALAGGGIRELFF	TGTGCCAGCAGCGCGCTAGCGGGGGGAGGGATCCGGGAGCTGTTTTTT
TRBD1	TRBV7-2	TRBJ1-5	NA	CASSLVGTGGYNQPQHF	TGTGCCAGCAGCTTAGTTGGGACAGGGGGCTACAATCAGCCCCAGCATTTT
NA	TRBV18	TRBJ1-1	few	CASSPGDLEAFF	TGTGCCAGCTCACCAGGGGACCTTGAAGCTTTCTTT
NA	TRBV7-2	TRBJ2-7	NA	CASSSPKAGYEQYF	TGTGCCAGCAGCTCCCCTAAAGCAGGATACGAGCAGTACTTC
TRBD1	TRBV5-1	TRBJ2-3	once	CASRPDRGTDTQYF	TGCGCCAGCAGACCGGACAGGGGAACAGATACGCAGTATTTT
TRBD2	TRBV28	TRBJ2-3	NA	CASSLPRTSGSTYTQYF	TGTGCCAGCAGTTTACCCCGGACTAGCGGGAGTACTTATACGCAGTATTTT
TRBD1	TRBV19	TRBJ1-5	NA	CAVQGQGNQPQHF	TGTGCCGTTCAAGGACAGGGCAATCAGCCCCAGCATTTT
NA	TRBV20-1	TRBJ1-1	NA	CSAKWNTEAFF	TGCAGTGCCAAGTGGAACACTGAAGCTTTCTTT
NA	TRBV28	TRBJ2-1	NA	CASSLSEGWEQFF	TGTGCCAGCAGTTTATCGGAGGGTTGGGAGCAGTTCTTC
NA	TRBV4-1	TRBJ1-1	NA	CASSQGLVNTEAFF	TGCGCCAGCAGCCAAGGACTGGTGAACACTGAAGCTTTCTTT
TRBD1	TRBV2	TRBJ2-2	NA	CASSGVTGTGELFF	TGTGCCAGCAGTGGGGTGACAGGGACCGGGGAGCTGTTTTTT
NA	TRBV30	TRBJ2-1	NA	CAWRAGQSNEQFF	TGTGCCTGGAGGGCCGGACAGTCCAATGAGCAGTTCTTC
NA	TRBV5-1	TRBJ1-5	few	CASSLGGPNQPQHF	TGCGCCAGCAGCTTGGGGGGACCCAATCAGCCCCAGCATTTT
NA	TRBV7-2	TRBJ1-6	NA	CASSFSGPLNSPLHF	TGTGCCAGCAGCTTTTCCGGGCCATTAAATTCACCCCTCCACTTT
NA	TRBV29-1	TRBJ1-1	NA	CSASTEVNTEAFF	TGCAGCGCTTCGACAGAAGTAAACACTGAAGCTTTCTTT
NA	TRBV28	TRBJ2-7	NA	CASSSPRVYEQYF	TGTGCCAGCAGTTCCCCGAGGGTCTACGAGCAGTACTTC
NA	TRBV6-5	TRBJ1-2	NA	CASSYRGYTF	TGTGCCAGCAGTTACCGTGGCTACACCTTC
TRBD2	TRBV7-6	TRBJ2-1	once	CASSEYSGGAGNEQFF	TGTGCCAGCAGCGAATATAGCGGGGGGGCAGGCAATGAGCAGTTCTTC
TRBD2	TRBV7-8	TRBJ2-1	NA	CASSWTSGRAAEQFF	TGTGCCAGCAGCTGGACTAGCGGGAGGGCCGCTGAGCAGTTCTTC
TRBD2	TRBV7-2	TRBJ2-7	once	CASSSSAGGKGEQYF	TGTGCCAGCAGCTCCTCAGCGGGGGGTAAGGGCGAGCAGTACTTC
NA	TRBV28	TRBJ2-3	NA	CASSLDRNTDTQYF	TGTGCCAGCAGTTTAGATCGAAACACAGATACGCAGTATTTT
TRBD1	TRBV18	TRBJ1-2	NA	CASSPDRAIGYTF	TGTGCCAGCTCACCGGACAGGGCGATTGGCTACACCTTC
NA	TRBV18	TRBJ1-2	few	CASSTGEWSFGYTF	TGTGCCAGCTCGACCGGGGAATGGTCCTTTGGCTACACCTTC
TRBD2	TRBV7-9	TRBJ2-3	NA	CASSHQTSGGTDTQYF	TGTGCCAGCAGCCACCAGACTAGCGGGGGCACAGATACGCAGTATTTT